This T cell receptor beta chain was found in a study of T-cell memory formation after mild COVID-19. TCRdb re-called the 5' RACE reads with MiXCR, one entry per CDR3 protein. The sample has about 190,000 distinct CDR3 sequences, about 10% seen once. CDR1 and CDR2 (germline): DFQATT, SNEGSKA (reference sequence). V shed 7 bases and J 0 bases; nucleotides not matched to a gene: 9. The CDR3 sequence is 15 residues long. This chain joins TRBV20-1 and TRBJ1-5; 7 bases map to TRBD1. Sequencing used PBMCs or a T cell subset sorted from them (not recorded which). The receptor comes from a man between 18 and 29 years old who had mild COVID-19 (a few samples of this study predate the infection). Cell type and time point are not known. CDR3 bases: TGCAGTGTTCGCCGGGACAGCAATAGCAATCAGCCCCAGCATTTT. Translating it yields CSVRRDSNSNQPQHF.